The next 32 T cell receptor beta chains were all read from a single sample in a study of blood T cell repertoires in COVID-19. Using immunoSEQ multiplex PCR, the repertoire was profiled, and TCRdb retains in-frame clones only, with some absent. The repertoire holds more than 140,000 clones, with roughly 84% as singletons. What was sequenced was peripheral blood. The receptors derive from a woman between 45 and 65 years old in a cohort sampled during active or convalescent COVID-19.

The chain couples TRBV3-1 (or the pseudogene TRBV3-2) to TRBJ2-1; D call uncertain. CDR1 is LGHDT, CDR2 YNNKEL, per germline (reference sequence). The CDR3 consists of 15 residues. The V end lost 1 base, the J end lost 4 bases, and 11 bases lay between the germline ends. The CDR3 sequence: CASSQVAPRYNEQFF. For the CDR3, the DNA is TGTGCCAGCAGCCAAGTAGCCCCCCGTTACAATGAGCAGTTCTTC.

The V call is TRBV18, the J call TRBJ1-4; D is uncertain. Trimming stripped 0 bases from V and 4 bases from J, with 9 bases between. Germline CDR1 and CDR2: KGHSH and LQKENI. This CDR3 contains 15 residues. The CDR3 DNA reads TGTGCCAGCTCACCACCTCTGGGAGATAATGAAAAACTGTTTTTT. Translation gives CASSPPLGDNEKLFF.

This clone was detected a few times. This chain joins TRBV5-1 and TRBJ2-7, with D possibly being TRBD2 (7 bases). Germline V gene sequence: CDR1 SGHRS, CDR2 YFSETQ. CDR3 size: 14 residues. V was clipped by 4 bases and J by 3 bases, with 14 bases between them. The CDR3 sequence is CASSRRGEGYEQYF. The DNA for the CDR3 is TGCGCCAGCAGCCGAAGGGGGGAGGGCTACGAGCAGTACTTC.

The gene calls are TRBV7-2 and TRBJ2-7, with 7 bases lining up with TRBD2. The CDR3 runs 13 residues. Trimming took 5 bases from V and 4 from J; bases not matched to a gene: 5. Germline loops: CDR1 SGHTA, CDR2 FQGNSA. CDR3 coding DNA: TGTGCCAGCAGCCCCTGGGGGGGATACGAGCAGTACTTC. As protein: CASSPWGGYEQYF.

The CDR3 sequence is CASSPVAGNTIYF. The CDR3 DNA is TGTGCCAGCAGCCCCGTCGCTGGAAACACCATATATTTT. The rearrangement uses TRBV5-4 and TRBJ1-3; D unclear. V lost 4 bases and J lost 2, with 7 bases in between. This CDR3 comprises 13 residues. Germline assignment: CDR1 SGHNT and CDR2 YYREEE (reference sequence).

The CDR3 loop reads CASGARQDYNSPLHF. As DNA, the CDR3 is TGTGCCAGCGGGGCCCGACAGGACTATAATTCACCCCTCCACTTT. This chain uses TRBV19 with TRBJ1-6; maybe TRBD1 (6 bases). Germline loops: CDR1 LNHDA, CDR2 SQIVND (reference sequence). The CDR3 is 15 amino acids. V was shortened by 9 bases and J by 3 bases, with 15 bases between the two germline ends.

This CDR3 is CATSDPRLAGHKETQYF. The CDR3 nucleotides are TGTGCCACCAGTGATCCCAGACTAGCGGGACATAAAGAGACCCAGTACTTC. The rearrangement uses TRBV24-1 and TRBJ2-5, with TRBD2 identical over 11 bases. The CDR3 is made up of 17 amino acids. The germline V gene has CDR1 KGHDR and CDR2 SFDVKD. V trimming: 3 bases; J trimming: 3 bases; junction bases outside the gene matches: 8.

V and J are TRBV6-2 or TRBV6-3 and TRBJ1-1; 8 nucleotides line up with TRBD1. The CDR3 is made up of 14 amino acids. The V gene end was trimmed by 4 bases and the J gene end by 3 bases; junction bases not matched to a gene: 4. The germline V gene encodes CDR1 MNHEY and CDR2 SVGEGT. CDR3 protein: CASSSGTGYTEAFF. CDR3 bases: TGTGCCAGCAGTTCGGGGACAGGCTACACTGAAGCTTTCTTT.

Only a few counts were recorded for this clone. J is TRBJ1-2 and V is TRBV19; D unclear. CDR1 LNHDA and CDR2 SQIVND come from the germline V gene (reference sequence). Trimming took 10 bases from V and 0 from J, leaving 9 bases between them. The CDR3 sequence is 12 residues long. The CDR3 nucleotides are TGTGCCACCAAGCGGGCTAACTATGGCTACACCTTC. It translates to CATKRANYGYTF. The full variable domain, its missing parts supplied by reference TRBV19 and TRBJ1-2, is DGGITQSPKYLFRKEGQNVTLSCEQNLNHDAMYWYRQDPGQGLRLIYYSQIVNDFQKGDIAEGYSVSREKKESFPLTVTSAQKNPTAFYLCATKRANYGYTFGSGTRLTVV.

The gene calls are TRBV6-5 and TRBJ1-6; 7 bases agree with TRBD1. Germline trimming cut 5 bases from V and 11 bases from J; bases unmatched to any gene: 12. CDR1 is MNHEY and CDR2 is SVGAGI in the germline V gene. CDR3 length: 15 amino acids. The CDR3 sequence is CASSTTQGTRAPLHF. The CDR3 DNA is TGTGCCAGCAGTACAACACAGGGGACCAGGGCACCCCTCCACTTT.

V gene TRBV6-6 combines with J gene TRBJ2-7; a weak D match, TRBD1 (5 bases). This CDR3 is built from 13 residues. Trimming pared 6 bases from V and 6 bases from J, leaving 15 bases between. Germline values: CDR1 MNHNY, CDR2 SVGAGI (reference sequence). This chain's CDR3 is CASSPSRVGEQYF. The CDR3 DNA reads TGTGCCAGCAGCCCCTCCAGGGTCGGCGAGCAGTACTTC.

The genes are TRBV7-9 and TRBJ2-7, with a weak D call TRBD1 (7 bases). Per germline, CDR1 SEHNR and CDR2 FQNEAQ (reference sequence). V shed 2 bases and J shed 1 base, with 15 bases lying between them. This CDR3 is built from 16 residues. CDR3 nucleotides: TGTGCCAGCAGCTTACTCCGGGACAGCGGGTCCTACGAGCAGTACTTC. Protein product: CASSLLRDSGSYEQYF.

This clone showed up just once. The CDR3 DNA sequence: TGTGCCAGCAGCCTACTAGAACGACAGAACACCGGGGAGCTGTTTTTT. This codes for CASSLLERQNTGELFF. The chain carries TRBV7-9 and TRBJ2-2; TRBD2 is a possible D gene (5 bases). Trimming cost V 5 bases and J 1 base, with 14 bases left between them. Germline V gives CDR1 SEHNR, CDR2 FQNEAQ (reference sequence). The CDR3 loop spans 16 amino acids. Using reference TRBV7-9 and TRBJ2-2 for the parts outside the CDR3, the full variable domain is DTGVSQNPRHKITKRGQNVTFRCDPISEHNRLYWYRQTLGQGPEFLTYFQNEAQLEKSRLLSDRFSAERPKGSFSTLEIQRTEQGDSAMYLCASSLLERQNTGELFFGEGSRLTVL.

This clone has only one observation. The J gene is TRBJ1-2, the V gene TRBV3-1 (or the pseudogene TRBV3-2); no definite D call. V was pared by 4 bases and J by 7 bases, with 10 bases between. Germline lookup yields CDR1 LGHDT and CDR2 YNNKEL (reference sequence). The CDR3 extends over 12 amino acids. In DNA, the CDR3 is TGTGCCAGCAGCCCCGCTGGAGGTGGCTACACCTTC. It translates to CASSPAGGGYTF.

The chain carries TRBV7-9 and TRBJ2-7; 8 nucleotides line up with TRBD2. Germline assignment: CDR1 SEHNR and CDR2 FQNEAQ (reference sequence). The CDR3 consists of 14 residues. With 5 bases clipped from V and 2 bases from J, the junction kept 5 bases outside the gene matches. CDR3 region: CASSKSGGPYEQYF. CDR3 sequence (DNA): TGTGCCAGCAGCAAGAGCGGGGGCCCCTACGAGCAGTACTTC.

This chain joins TRBV30 and TRBJ2-2; D remains ambiguous. CDR3 length equals 13 residues. Germline CDR1 GTSNPN, CDR2 SVGIG (reference sequence). The V end was cut by 2 bases, the J end by 6 bases, with 10 bases between. The DNA of the CDR3 is TGTGCCTGGAGTATAAATCGCGCCGGGGAGCTGTTTTTT. It yields the protein CAWSINRAGELFF.

The CDR3 protein is CASSRQGYSGNTIYF. The CDR3 DNA reads TGTGCCAGCAGTCGACAGGGGTACTCTGGAAACACCATATATTTT. The J gene is TRBJ1-3, the V gene TRBV3-1 (or the pseudogene TRBV3-2), with 8 bases that match TRBD1. Germline CDR1 reads LGHDT; CDR2 reads YNNKEL (reference sequence). This CDR3 contains 15 residues. Germline trimming cut 6 bases from V and 0 bases from J; bases unmatched to any gene: 4.

The chain links TRBV5-1 to TRBJ1-4, with no clear D. There are 13 residues in the CDR3. The ends were cut back, 5 bases at V and 0 bases at J, with 5 bases in the middle. From germline, CDR1 is SGHRS and CDR2 YFSETQ. The DNA of the CDR3 is TGCGCCAGCAGGACTGCAACTAATGAAAAACTGTTTTTT. Translating it yields CASRTATNEKLFF.

The chain is built from TRBV5-1 and TRBJ1-2, with D uncertain. V gave up 6 bases and J gave up 5 bases, with 14 bases separating them. The CDR3 is made up of 13 amino acids. CDR1 and CDR2 from the germline V gene are SGHRS and YFSETQ. The CDR3 nucleotides read TGCGCCAGCAAGACATTGACCTCTTATGGCTACACCTTC. It codes for CASKTLTSYGYTF.

The J gene is TRBJ2-1, the V gene TRBV5-1; 15 bases fit TRBD2. This CDR3 region has 19 residues. J gave up 0 bases and V 4 bases, and 8 bases lay outside the gene matches. Germline CDR1 is SGHRS and CDR2 is YFSETQ. The CDR3 is CASSMGTSGGQSSYNEQFF. CDR3 in DNA: TGCGCCAGCAGCATGGGGACTAGCGGGGGGCAAAGCTCCTACAATGAGCAGTTCTTC.

This rearrangement joins TRBV29-1 to TRBJ2-7, with 7 bases identical to TRBD1. The CDR3 length is 15 residues. V was clipped by 8 bases and J by 0 bases; unmatched bases: 13. CDR1 and CDR2 from the germline V gene are SQVTM and ANQGSEA. CDR3 sequence (DNA): TGCAGCTACCCGGTTGGACAGGAGAGCTCCTACGAGCAGTACTTC. Translation: CSYPVGQESSYEQYF.

V and J are TRBV5-4 and TRBJ1-1; tentatively, D is TRBD1 (6 bases). In germline, CDR1 is SGHNT, CDR2 YYREEE (reference sequence). The V end lost 3 bases, the J end lost 1 base, and 13 bases lay between the germline ends. The CDR3 is 15 amino acids. CDR3 residues: CASSSQDRRNTEAFF. DNA for the CDR3: TGTGCCAGCAGCTCTCAAGACAGGCGGAACACTGAAGCTTTCTTT.

This chain uses TRBV4-3 with TRBJ2-1; 10 bases align to TRBD2. The junction had 6 bases not matched to a gene; V was cut back by 4 bases and J by 0 bases. This CDR3 has 17 amino acids. Looked up from germline, CDR1 is LGHNA and CDR2 is YSLEER. The CDR3 loop is CASSPKTSGYSYNEQFF. CDR3 DNA: TGCGCCAGCAGCCCGAAGACTAGCGGGTACTCCTACAATGAGCAGTTCTTC.

The V and J genes are TRBV2 and TRBJ2-1; possible D gene TRBD2, 6 bases. Trimming stripped 8 bases from V and 5 bases from J, with 10 bases between. This CDR3 contains 12 residues. Germline V CDR1 and CDR2: SNHLY, FYNNEI. This CDR3 reads CASAGLNNEQFF. In nucleotides, the CDR3 is TGTGCCAGCGCGGGACTTAACAATGAGCAGTTCTTC.

This sequence joins TRBV3-1 (or the pseudogene TRBV3-2) and TRBJ1-1; 10 nucleotides match TRBD1. Germline CDR1 is LGHDT and CDR2 is YNNKEL (reference sequence). This CDR3 has 15 amino acids. The V and J ends lost 3 bases and 5 bases, in that order; junction bases with no gene match: 6. The CDR3 nucleotides read TGTGCCAGCAGCCAGAGGGACAGGGGATATACTGAAGCTTTCTTT. Amino acid sequence: CASSQRDRGYTEAFF.

This clone was recorded a few times. The V and J genes are TRBV19 and TRBJ2-1; 7 nucleotides line up with TRBD1. V trimming: 4 bases; J trimming: 3 bases; junction bases outside the gene matches: 6. The CDR3 totals 15 residues. The V gene's germline CDR1 is LNHDA and CDR2 SQIVND (reference sequence). The CDR3 loop reads CASSTMGQIYNEQFF. The CDR3 region has the DNA TGTGCCAGTAGTACCATGGGACAGATCTACAATGAGCAGTTCTTC.

This sequence joins TRBV19 and TRBJ1-1, with D perhaps TRBD1 (6 bases). The germline CDR1 and CDR2 sequences are LNHDA and SQIVND (reference sequence). CDR3 length: 17 residues. The V end lost 4 bases, the J end lost 5 bases, and 23 bases lay between the germline ends. This CDR3 is CASSSPPLGGGSTEAFF. The CDR3 nucleotides read TGTGCCAGTAGTAGCCCACCCTTGGGGGGCGGGAGTACTGAAGCTTTCTTT.

The CDR3 DNA follows: TGTGCCATCAGGGAAGGACAGAGCTCCTATAATTCACCCCTCCACTTT. Protein: CAIREGQSSYNSPLHF. This rearrangement joins TRBV10-3 to TRBJ1-6; TRBD1 might be the D (6 bases). V was pared by 6 bases and J by 0 bases, with 12 bases between. This CDR3 spans 16 amino acids. The germline V gene has CDR1 ENHRY and CDR2 SYGVKD.

V and J are TRBV4-2 and TRBJ1-2, with a possible D match to TRBD1 (5 bases). V was trimmed by 0 bases and J by 4 bases, leaving 9 bases between them. The germline V gene encodes CDR1 LGHNA and CDR2 YNFKEQ. The CDR3 loop spans 14 amino acids. Written as DNA, the CDR3 is TGTGCCAGCAGCCAAGATTCGACAGTCTATGGCTACACCTTC. Amino acid sequence: CASSQDSTVYGYTF.

The CDR3 sequence is CASSQGGQNSPLHF. The CDR3 DNA is TGTGCCAGCAGCCAAGGGGGGCAGAATTCACCCCTCCACTTT. The rearrangement joins TRBV3-1 (or the pseudogene TRBV3-2) to TRBJ1-6; maybe TRBD1 (6 bases). Per the germline V gene, CDR1 is LGHDT and CDR2 is YNNKEL (reference sequence). V was pared by 1 base and J by 7 bases, with 8 bases between. This CDR3 region has 14 residues.

The gene calls are TRBV9 and TRBJ2-7, with TRBD2 as a possible D gene (7 bases). V shed 4 bases and J shed 2 bases, with 19 bases lying between them. CDR1 is SGDLS and CDR2 is YYNGEE in the germline V gene. The CDR3 is 16 amino acids. DNA of the CDR3: TGTGCCAGCAGCTGGGGGGGACAAACCGACCCCTACGAGCAGTACTTC. Its translation: CASSWGGQTDPYEQYF.

The genes are TRBV4-1 and TRBJ1-4; the D gene is possibly TRBD1 (5 bases). V was trimmed by 1 base and J by 0 bases, leaving 6 bases between them. The CDR3 length is 15 residues. The germline gives CDR1 MGHRA, CDR2 YSYEKL. The DNA of the CDR3 is TGCGCCAGCAGCCAAGTAGGGGCAACTAATGAAAAACTGTTTTTT. Its protein is CASSQVGATNEKLFF.